This T cell receptor beta chain was observed in a study of cytomegalovirus exposure and HLA in healthy donors. Overall study findings and caveats: In a later analysis, donors in an Asian-associated ancestry cluster reportedly had fewer N-insertions in productive TCRs than the cohort mean. Later work showed greater clonal expansion in HLA-associated TCR beta chains than in equally common others. Owing to their indistinguishability, certain V segments, notably TRBV6-2 and TRBV6-3, were excluded.

Germline values: CDR1 GTSNPN, CDR2 SVGIG (reference sequence). There are 14 residues in the CDR3. Trimming removed 5 bases from V and 8 bases from J; junction bases left unmatched: 8. The PCR ran on 60 Vbeta and 13 Jbeta primers. Here immunoSEQ multiplex PCR was the method, and the copy in TCRdb shows in-frame clones only, minus some. Of over 150,000 clones listed, about 68% are singletons. Every donor was a healthy person donating bone marrow. Points on this clone: The antigen is unknown.

Material: PBMCs. This sequence originates from a man between 18 and 35 years old in good health and CMV-seronegative. The chain carries TRBV30 and TRBJ2-3; 12 bases map to TRBD1. The DNA of the CDR3 is TGTGCCTGGGGGACAGGGGGCGCAGGGGGTACGCAGTATTTT. Amino acid sequence: CAWGTGGAGGTQYF.